Following are 26 T cell receptor beta chains from one sample sequenced in a study of cytotoxic CD8 clonotypes in ibrutinib-treated CLL. The data were produced by immunoSEQ multiplex PCR, yet TCRdb's version contains in-frame clones alone and is incomplete. The table includes over 130,000 clones, over 75% detected once. This specimen was PBMCs, taken after 36 months of ibrutinib treatment. These receptors came from a human donor with chronic lymphocytic leukemia.

This clone was observed a handful of times. The chain uses TRBV6-1 and TRBJ1-5, with 8 bases fitting TRBD1. After removal of 6 bases from V and 5 bases from J, the junction contained 3 bases not matched to a gene. Germline CDR1 reads MNHNS; CDR2 reads SASEGT. The CDR3 runs to 13 residues. CDR3 in amino acids: CASSRQGYQPQHF. CDR3 in DNA: TGTGCCAGCAGCCGACAGGGGTATCAGCCCCAGCATTTT.

The chain is built from TRBV2 and TRBJ2-3, with 11 bases matching TRBD2. The trim removed 8 bases at V and 3 bases at J, leaving 10 bases unmatched. This CDR3 has 16 amino acids. Germline V gene sequence: CDR1 SNHLY, CDR2 FYNNEI. The CDR3 coding sequence is TGTGCCAGCCGGGGACTAGCGGCTGCTTCGACAGATACGCAGTATTTT. Encoded protein: CASRGLAAASTDTQYF. The variable domain in full, with the rest retrieved from reference TRBV2 and TRBJ2-3, is EPEVTQTPSHQVTQMGQEVILRCVPISNHLYFYWYRQILGQKVEFLVSFYNNEISEKSEIFDDQFSVERPDGSNFTLKIRSTKLEDSAMYFCASRGLAAASTDTQYFGPGTRLTVL.

This clone was observed a handful of times. The chain is built from TRBV7-9 and TRBJ2-4; D unresolved. Per the germline V gene, CDR1 is SEHNR and CDR2 is FQNEAQ (reference sequence). The ends were cut back, 10 bases at V and 11 bases at J, with 21 bases in the middle. This CDR3 spans 13 amino acids. The CDR3 sequence: CAKPSIMGSVQYF. Here the CDR3 DNA reads TGTGCCAAGCCATCAATAATGGGCTCGGTTCAGTACTTC.

This clone has more than one count but fewer than ten. The chain recombines TRBV10-3 with TRBJ2-1; D not resolved. CDR1 ENHRY and CDR2 SYGVKD come from the germline V gene. The CDR3 covers 11 residues. V was clipped by 6 bases and J by 6 bases, with 6 bases between them. CDR3: CAIRDTNEQFF. DNA of the CDR3: TGTGCCATCAGGGATACCAATGAGCAGTTCTTC.

The chain is built from TRBV5-5 and TRBJ1-5; D ambiguous. CDR1 is SGHKS, CDR2 YYEKEE, per germline (reference sequence). CDR3 size: 13 residues. Between the trimmed V and J ends, which lost 1 base and 8 bases, there was a span of 10 bases. This chain's CDR3 is CASSLLVFEPQHF. The CDR3 nucleotides read TGTGCCAGCAGCTTGTTAGTTTTTGAGCCCCAGCATTTT.

The chain uses TRBV5-4 and TRBJ2-2, with TRBD1 as a possible D gene (6 bases). The CDR3 is 14 residues long. V lost 4 bases to trimming and J lost 4 bases, with 11 bases between them. Germline V gene sequence: CDR1 SGHNT, CDR2 YYREEE (reference sequence). Written as DNA, the CDR3 is TGTGCCAGCAGCATCGACAGGTTCACCGGGGAGCTGTTTTTT. This codes for CASSIDRFTGELFF.

V and J are TRBV18 and TRBJ2-5, with a possible D match to TRBD2 (5 bases). The CDR3 runs 12 residues. The germline gives CDR1 KGHSH, CDR2 LQKENI. V was pared by 10 bases and J by 5 bases, with 14 bases between. This chain's CDR3 is CATSEGIETQYF. The CDR3 DNA follows: TGTGCCACCAGCGAGGGTATCGAGACCCAGTACTTC.

V gene TRBV28 combines with J gene TRBJ2-7; TRBD1 aligns across 7 bases. The CDR3 extends over 14 amino acids. Germline CDR1 reads MDHEN; CDR2 reads SYDVKM. Unmatched junction bases numbered 9, after V lost 8 bases and J lost 2 bases. The CDR3 loop is CASHSGQATYEQYF. In nucleotides, the CDR3 is TGTGCCAGCCATTCTGGACAGGCTACCTACGAGCAGTACTTC.

The chain joins TRBV5-1 to TRBJ2-7, with TRBD1 as a possible D gene (6 bases). The V and J ends lost 0 bases and 2 bases respectively, with 15 bases between them. Germline V gene lookup returns CDR1 SGHRS and CDR2 YFSETQ. The CDR3 has 16 amino acids. Written as DNA, the CDR3 is TGCGCCAGCAGCTTGGCCCTAGCAGGGGCCCCCTACGAGCAGTACTTC. Amino acid sequence: CASSLALAGAPYEQYF. Full variable domain (rest looked up from reference TRBV5-1 and TRBJ2-7): KAGVTQTPRYLIKTRGQQVTLSCSPISGHRSVSWYQQTPGQGLQFLFEYFSETQRNKGNFPGRFSGRQFSNSRSEMNVSTLELGDSALYLCASSLALAGAPYEQYFGPGTRLTVT.

The chain employs TRBV28 and TRBJ2-7; D is uncertain. Trimming left V 3 bases short and J 7 bases short, with 10 bases between. Germline CDR1 reads MDHEN; CDR2 reads SYDVKM. This CDR3 region has 12 residues. In nucleotides, the CDR3 is TGTGCCAGCAGTTTTGGGCAGAGGGAGCAGTACTTC. Residues: CASSFGQREQYF.

The chain links TRBV30 to TRBJ1-1, with D maybe TRBD1 (6 bases). Trimming shortened V by 1 base and J by 3 bases, and 21 bases separated the two germline ends. The V gene's germline CDR1 is GTSNPN and CDR2 SVGIG (reference sequence). The CDR3 covers 17 residues. CDR3 sequence reads: CAWSDLGGGGPYTEAFF. The CDR3 DNA reads TGTGCCTGGAGTGACCTCGGGGGTGGGGGCCCGTACACTGAAGCTTTCTTT.

V usage is TRBV6-5 and J usage is TRBJ2-7; 8 bases match TRBD1. This CDR3 is built from 14 residues. Germline V CDR1 and CDR2: MNHEY, SVGAGI. V gave up 0 bases and J gave up 4 bases; unmatched junction bases: 2. CDR3 sequence: CASSYSGTGYEQYF. The CDR3 DNA reads TGTGCCAGCAGTTACTCCGGGACAGGATACGAGCAGTACTTC.

The chain couples TRBV29-1 to TRBJ1-1; TRBD1 matches at 8 bases. The CDR3 is 13 amino acids. Germline-derived CDR1 and CDR2 are SQVTM and ANQGSEA. The CDR3 protein is CVGQGRMNTEAFF. The CDR3 DNA reads as TGCGTTGGACAGGGACGAATGAACACTGAAGCTTTCTTT.

The chain joins TRBV30 to TRBJ2-5; D gene unclear. The CDR3 length is 11 residues. The V and J ends lost 3 bases and 1 base respectively, with 3 bases between them. Per germline, CDR1 GTSNPN and CDR2 SVGIG (reference sequence). The CDR3 nucleotides are TGTGCCTGGAGCTTCCAAGAGACCCAGTACTTC. Translated, it gives CAWSFQETQYF. The entire variable domain, with the rest obtained from reference TRBV30 and TRBJ2-5, is as follows: SQTIHQWPATLVQPVGSPLSLECTVEGTSNPNLYWYRQAAGRGLQLLFYSVGIGQISSEVPQNLSASRPQDRQFILSSKKLLLSDSGFYLCAWSFQETQYFGPGTRLLVL.

The chain employs TRBV30 and TRBJ1-3; D is perhaps TRBD1 (6 bases). CDR1 and CDR2 from the germline V gene are GTSNPN and SVGIG (reference sequence). The ends were cut back, 5 bases at V and 0 bases at J, with 11 bases in the middle. The CDR3 is made up of 14 amino acids. This CDR3 reads CAWEQGFSGNTIYF. In DNA form, the CDR3 reads TGTGCCTGGGAACAGGGTTTCTCTGGAAACACCATATATTTT.

The CDR3 sequence: CAWSVPSGGPYEQYF. DNA for the CDR3: TGTGCCTGGAGTGTACCCAGCGGGGGGCCCTACGAGCAGTACTTC. The chain has TRBV30 and TRBJ2-7; 9 bases align to TRBD2. Germline V lookup: CDR1 GTSNPN, CDR2 SVGIG (reference sequence). The CDR3 loop spans 15 amino acids. Germline trimming cut 0 bases from V and 2 bases from J; bases unmatched to any gene: 5.

The CDR3 is CSVGGTGANVLTF. The CDR3 DNA reads TGCAGCGTTGGGGGTACTGGGGCCAACGTCCTGACTTTC. The chain uses TRBV29-1 and TRBJ2-6; no clear D gene. Trimming took off 4 bases at V and 2 bases at J, with 6 bases between the two ends. The CDR3 has 13 amino acids. Germline V gene lookup returns CDR1 SQVTM and CDR2 ANQGSEA.

The chain uses TRBV18 and TRBJ1-2; 7 bases map to TRBD1. This CDR3 is 15 amino acids long. The V gene's germline CDR1 is KGHSH and CDR2 LQKENI. Germline trimming cut 0 bases from V and 5 bases from J; bases unmatched to any gene: 6. The CDR3 sequence is CASSPPDRVWYGYTF. CDR3 nucleotide sequence: TGTGCCAGCTCACCACCAGACAGGGTATGGTATGGCTACACCTTC.

V gene TRBV27 combines with J gene TRBJ2-7; 9 bases line up with TRBD1. The germline gives CDR1 MNHEY, CDR2 SMNVEV (reference sequence). The V segment lost 5 bases and the J segment 5 bases; nucleotides outside the gene matches: 7. This CDR3 is 14 amino acids long. CDR3 coding DNA: TGTGCCAGCAGTCTTGGACAGGGGTGGGACGAGCAGTACTTC. Translation gives CASSLGQGWDEQYF.

V usage is TRBV7-7 and J usage is TRBJ2-1; D is perhaps TRBD2 (6 bases). The CDR3 runs to 16 residues. The germline V gene has CDR1 SSHAT and CDR2 FNYEAQ (reference sequence). V was trimmed by 1 base and J by 1 base, leaving 11 bases between them. The CDR3 loop reads CASSLVGGSSYNEQFF. DNA of the CDR3: TGTGCCAGCAGCTTAGTGGGGGGATCGTCCTACAATGAGCAGTTCTTC.

V is TRBV7-2 and J is TRBJ2-3; no reliable D call. Germline V gene sequence: CDR1 SGHTA, CDR2 FQGNSA. Trimming pared 1 base from V and 5 bases from J, leaving 4 bases between. The CDR3 extends over 12 amino acids. The CDR3: CASSLDLDTQYF. CDR3 in DNA: TGTGCCAGCAGCTTAGACTTAGATACGCAGTATTTT.

The CDR3: CASRIDTYTEAFF. As DNA, the CDR3 is TGTGCCAGCAGGATTGACACGTACACTGAAGCTTTCTTT. The J gene is TRBJ1-1, the V gene TRBV27, with D unclear. Per germline, CDR1 MNHEY and CDR2 SMNVEV (reference sequence). The ends were cut back, 6 bases at V and 3 bases at J, with 11 bases in the middle. The CDR3 contains 13 residues.

The chain carries TRBV7-7 and TRBJ2-7, with D unresolved. The V gene lost 0 bases and the J gene lost 0 bases, with 6 bases spanning the gap. CDR1 and CDR2 (germline): SSHAT, FNYEAQ (reference sequence). This CDR3 is 14 amino acids long. The CDR3 loop is CASSLALNSYEQYF. In DNA, the CDR3 is TGTGCCAGCAGCTTAGCGTTGAACTCCTACGAGCAGTACTTC.

The chain carries TRBV11-2 and TRBJ2-1; TRBD2 matches 7 bases. The CDR3 consists of 12 residues. V trimming: 4 bases; J trimming: 10 bases; junction bases outside the gene matches: 4. The germline V gene encodes CDR1 SGHAT and CDR2 FQNNGV. CDR3 residues: CASSWTRWEQFF. CDR3 DNA sequence: TGTGCCAGCAGCTGGACTAGATGGGAGCAGTTCTTC.

This clone came up once. The rearrangement joins TRBV11-2 to TRBJ2-7; 8 bases fit TRBD1. This CDR3 spans 14 amino acids. Germline CDR1 SGHAT, CDR2 FQNNGV. V shed 3 bases, J shed 0 bases, and the junction held 1 base outside the gene matches. The CDR3 loop reads CASSFGTGSYEQYF. Here the CDR3 DNA reads TGTGCCAGCAGCTTCGGGACAGGCTCCTACGAGCAGTACTTC.

The rearrangement joins TRBV5-1 to TRBJ2-2, with 7 bases matching TRBD1. The junction had 12 bases not matched to a gene; V was cut back by 5 bases and J by 2 bases. Germline V gene lookup returns CDR1 SGHRS and CDR2 YFSETQ. This CDR3 has 17 residues. This CDR3 reads CASRLPSGTDNTGELFF. The CDR3 DNA sequence: TGCGCCAGCAGATTGCCCTCCGGGACAGATAACACCGGGGAGCTGTTTTTT.